The sequence of this T cell receptor beta chain was determined in a study of T cell repertoires in cytomegalovirus infection. Study findings and constraints: HLA-C-restricted CMV-specific TCR beta clonotypes were dominant in the ex vivo response. CMV carriers with the relevant HLA were identified by cumulative public TCR beta family frequency.

Looked up from germline, CDR1 is MDHEN and CDR2 is SYDVKM. V shed 5 bases and J shed 0 bases, with 8 bases lying between them. CDR3 size: 14 residues. This clonotype was seen a few times. Its antigen is not known. TCRdb fed the reads into MiXCR, producing one record per CDR3 protein. Of 300,000 or so distinct CDR3 sequences in the sample, 9.6% were seen once. The sequence came from a human donor in good health (CMV status not recorded). Some clones in this sample may be carry-over from other donors' samples. The chain has TRBV28 and TRBJ1-3; D call uncertain. Material: PBMCs. Here the CDR3 reads CASSMWSSGNTIYF. The CDR3 nucleotides read TGTGCCAGCAGTATGTGGAGCTCTGGAAACACCATATATTTT.